This TCR beta chain was recorded in a study of cytomegalovirus exposure and HLA in healthy donors. Germline CDR1 reads MNHEY; CDR2 reads SVGAGI. Trimming cost V 1 base and J 4 bases; bases outside gene matches: 6. The CDR3 runs 16 residues. The PCR ran on 60 Vbeta and 13 Jbeta primers. Profiled with immunoSEQ multiplex PCR; TCRdb holds only in-frame clones, not every one. The sample holds over 100,000 clones; less than 65% are singletons and the top ten take more than 8.5%. The rearrangement links TRBV6-5 to TRBJ1-2, with 10 bases matching TRBD1. This TCR was recovered from a man in his forties in good health and CMV-seropositive. The specimen was PBMCs. CDR3 in amino acids: CASSYLRTGGGYGYTF. The CDR3 nucleotides are TGTGCCAGCAGTTACTTAAGGACAGGGGGGGGCTATGGCTACACCTTC.